A single sample gave rise to the 13 T cell receptor beta chains below, sequenced in a study of blood T cell repertoires in COVID-19. Using immunoSEQ multiplex PCR, the repertoire was profiled, and TCRdb retains in-frame clones only, with some absent. Of more than 250,000 clones detected, 92% appear once; the ten largest clones hold 15% to 20%. Sequenced material: PBMCs or T cells enriched from blood (not recorded which). These receptor sequences come from a woman aged 25 to 39 who had recovered from COVID-19.

V is TRBV5-1 and J is TRBJ2-3; possibly TRBD2 for D (6 bases). This CDR3 spans 14 amino acids. V lost 5 bases and J 1 base, leaving 11 bases between the germline ends. CDR1 is SGHRS and CDR2 is YFSETQ in the germline V gene. The CDR3 sequence: CASRPGGRTDTQYF. As DNA, the CDR3 is TGCGCCAGCAGACCCGGGGGTCGCACAGATACGCAGTATTTT.

This chain connects TRBV27 to TRBJ2-7; possible D gene TRBD1, 6 bases. V lost 1 base and J 3 bases, leaving 16 bases between the germline ends. Germline CDR1 is MNHEY and CDR2 is SMNVEV (reference sequence). The CDR3 runs to 16 residues. CDR3 coding DNA: TGTGCCAGCAGTTTATTGGGGTCAGGGGCGCACTACGAGCAGTACTTC. Protein: CASSLLGSGAHYEQYF.

This chain connects TRBV27 to TRBJ2-1; 9 bases line up with TRBD1. This CDR3 has 15 amino acids. The germline gives CDR1 MNHEY, CDR2 SMNVEV (reference sequence). V trimming: 10 bases; J trimming: 9 bases; junction bases outside the gene matches: 16. CDR3 residues: CATHMAGQGKGEQFF. CDR3 DNA: TGTGCCACCCACATGGCGGGACAGGGAAAGGGTGAGCAGTTCTTC.

J is TRBJ1-5 and V is TRBV5-5; D is perhaps TRBD1 (6 bases). The CDR3 contains 15 residues. Per germline, CDR1 SGHKS and CDR2 YYEKEE (reference sequence). V was pared by 4 bases and J by 4 bases, with 15 bases between. CDR3 in DNA: TGTGCCAGCAGCGGTGGACAGCTACCTAATCAGCCCCAGCATTTT. Translating gives CASSGGQLPNQPQHF. Complete variable domain (other parts from reference TRBV5-5 and TRBJ1-5): DAGVTQSPTHLIKTRGQQVTLRCSPISGHKSVSWYQQVLGQGPQFIFQYYEKEERGRGNFPDRFSARQFPNYSSELNVNALLLGDSALYLCASSGGQLPNQPQHFGDGTRLSIL.

The V gene is TRBV4-1, the J gene TRBJ1-4; D may be TRBD1 (5 bases). Germline CDR1 is MGHRA and CDR2 is YSYEKL. The V gene lost 0 bases and the J gene lost 11 bases, with 10 bases spanning the gap. This CDR3 has 13 amino acids. The CDR3 region has the DNA TGCGCCAGCAGCCAAGAGGGGGGAGGGAAACTGTTTTTT. Encoded protein: CASSQEGGGKLFF.

This chain uses TRBV7-2 with TRBJ1-2; D ambiguous. This CDR3 is built from 14 residues. V lost 0 bases and J lost 2, with 7 bases in between. The germline V gene encodes CDR1 SGHTA and CDR2 FQGNSA. CDR3 sequence reads: CASSLAGENYGYTF. The CDR3 DNA sequence: TGTGCCAGCAGCTTAGCCGGGGAGAACTATGGCTACACCTTC.

The chain links TRBV28 to TRBJ1-3; no reliable D call. V gave up 7 bases and J gave up 2 bases, with 15 bases separating them. This CDR3 contains 15 residues. Germline CDR1 is MDHEN and CDR2 is SYDVKM. The CDR3 nucleotides read TGTGCCAGCACCCGTTGGGAGGGTACTGGAAACACCATATATTTT. Translation: CASTRWEGTGNTIYF.

The J gene is TRBJ2-1, the V gene TRBV11-2, with 11 bases aligning to TRBD2. The CDR3 loop spans 17 amino acids. The germline gives CDR1 SGHAT, CDR2 FQNNGV. V shed 0 bases and J 0 bases; nucleotides not matched to a gene: 1. The CDR3 DNA reads as TGTGCCAGCAGCTTAGATCTAGCGGGGGGCTCCTACAATGAGCAGTTCTTC. It is translated as CASSLDLAGGSYNEQFF. Variable domain in full (rest from reference TRBV11-2 and TRBJ2-1): EAGVAQSPRYKIIEKRQSVAFWCNPISGHATLYWYQQILGQGPKLLIQFQNNGVVDDSQLPKDRFSAERLKGVDSTLKIQPAKLEDSAVYLCASSLDLAGGSYNEQFFGPGTRLTVL.

The chain uses TRBV6-5 and TRBJ2-1, with 8 bases fitting TRBD1. This CDR3 has 14 residues. Trimming took 6 bases from V and 5 from J; bases not matched to a gene: 6. Germline CDR1 is MNHEY and CDR2 is SVGAGI. CDR3 in amino acids: CASSRTGRDNEQFF. In DNA, the CDR3 is TGTGCCAGCAGCAGGACAGGGCGTGACAATGAGCAGTTCTTC.

CDR3 DNA: TGTGCCAGCAGTCCCTTTTCGAGGGTTATCCGATATAGCAATCAGCCCCAGCATTTT. This sequence encodes CASSPFSRVIRYSNQPQHF. The gene calls are TRBV2 and TRBJ1-5; D not certain. V was shortened by 5 bases and J by 0 bases, with 23 bases between the two germline ends. CDR1 and CDR2 from the germline V gene are SNHLY and FYNNEI. CDR3 size: 19 residues.

The chain uses TRBV19 and TRBJ1-5; the match to TRBD1 covers 8 bases. The junction had 7 bases not matched to a gene; V was cut back by 4 bases and J by 8 bases. Germline-derived CDR1 and CDR2 are LNHDA and SQIVND (reference sequence). The CDR3 covers 14 residues. The CDR3 here is CASSTRQGPEPQHF. The CDR3 DNA reads TGTGCCAGTAGTACCCGACAGGGGCCCGAGCCCCAGCATTTT.

Comment on this clone: Other DNA sequences in this sample translate to the same CDR3. The V call is TRBV28, the J call TRBJ2-7; D remains ambiguous. CDR3 size: 14 residues. Germline V gene data show CDR1 as MDHEN and CDR2 as SYDVKM. V shed 2 bases and J shed 2 bases, with 10 bases lying between them. CDR3 in amino acids: CASSLAGGAYEQYF. As DNA, the CDR3 is TGTGCCAGCAGTTTAGCCGGCGGAGCCTACGAGCAGTACTTC.

The V and J genes are TRBV29-1 and TRBJ2-3; the match to TRBD2 covers 7 bases. V gave up 7 bases and J gave up 2 bases; unmatched junction bases: 3. The CDR3 length is 12 residues. Germline CDR1 SQVTM, CDR2 ANQGSEA. Here the CDR3 DNA reads TGCAGCGCTGGACTAGTCACAGATACGCAGTATTTT. Amino acids: CSAGLVTDTQYF.